The 10 T cell receptor beta chains below all came from one sample that was sequenced in a study of cytomegalovirus exposure and HLA in healthy donors. The PCR made use of 60 Vbeta and 13 Jbeta primers. Data came from immunoSEQ multiplex PCR; TCRdb stores just in-frame clones and leaves some out. Of about 97,000 clones in the sample, approximately 77% were seen once. Material: PBMCs. These receptors originate from a male donor in good health and CMV-seropositive.

This chain links TRBV5-4 with TRBJ2-1; perhaps TRBD2 as D (5 bases). CDR1 and CDR2 (germline): SGHNT, YYREEE (reference sequence). V shed 2 bases and J shed 5 bases, with 11 bases lying between them. CDR3 length: 14 amino acids. CDR3 coding DNA: TGTGCCAGCAGCTTCTATATGGGAGACAATGAGCAGTTCTTC. Translated, it gives CASSFYMGDNEQFF.

This clone was counted between two and nine times. The V call is TRBV18, the J call TRBJ2-1; 10 bases align to TRBD2. The V gene's germline CDR1 is KGHSH and CDR2 LQKENI. The J segment lost 1 base and the V segment lost 2 bases, leaving 11 bases of the junction unmatched. The CDR3 has 19 amino acids. CDR3 DNA sequence: TGTGCCAGCTCACCAGGGGGGGCTAGCGGGAGTCGGTCCTACAATGAGCAGTTCTTC. Its protein is CASSPGGASGSRSYNEQFF.

V is TRBV5-1 and J is TRBJ2-1; TRBD2 matches at 11 bases. CDR3 length: 15 residues. The germline gives CDR1 SGHRS, CDR2 YFSETQ. Losses at the gene ends were 0 bases for V and 6 bases for J; bases not matched to a gene: 2. CDR3 DNA: TGCGCCAGCAGCTTGGGACTAGCGGGAACCAATGAGCAGTTCTTC. Residues: CASSLGLAGTNEQFF. Variable domain in full (rest from reference TRBV5-1 and TRBJ2-1): KAGVTQTPRYLIKTRGQQVTLSCSPISGHRSVSWYQQTPGQGLQFLFEYFSETQRNKGNFPGRFSGRQFSNSRSEMNVSTLELGDSALYLCASSLGLAGTNEQFFGPGTRLTVL.

V gene TRBV11-2 combines with J gene TRBJ1-1; no firm D call. CDR1 SGHAT and CDR2 FQNNGV come from the germline V gene. Trimming pared 4 bases from V and 2 bases from J, leaving 8 bases between. The CDR3 runs 13 residues. CDR3 in DNA: TGTGCCAGCAGCTCCCAGGTCAACACTGAAGCTTTCTTT. Translated: CASSSQVNTEAFF.

Here the CDR3 DNA reads TGTGCCAGCAGCCAGGCGATAGCGGGAGGGCCTTACAATGAGCAGTTCTTC. Residues: CASSQAIAGGPYNEQFF. The chain is built from TRBV4-2 and TRBJ2-1, with 11 nucleotides matching TRBD2. V trimming: 3 bases; J trimming: 4 bases; junction bases outside the gene matches: 8. The CDR3 is made up of 17 amino acids. Germline V gene sequence: CDR1 LGHNA, CDR2 YNFKEQ.

This clone has just one count. This chain joins TRBV19 and TRBJ1-2, with TRBD1 identical over 8 bases. The CDR3 spans 14 residues. V lost 5 bases and J lost 0; bases outside the gene matches: 2. CDR1 and CDR2 from the germline V gene are LNHDA and SQIVND (reference sequence). The CDR3 here is CASSLDRANYGYTF. In nucleotides, the CDR3 is TGTGCCAGTAGTTTGGACAGGGCTAACTATGGCTACACCTTC.

The rearrangement links TRBV19 to TRBJ1-5; D unclear. The CDR3 contains 13 residues. The V end lost 10 bases, the J end lost 4 bases, and 14 bases lay between the germline ends. Germline values: CDR1 LNHDA, CDR2 SQIVND (reference sequence). In nucleotides, the CDR3 is TGTGCCACGGCGGCCTATAGAAATCAGCCCCAGCATTTT. Translation gives CATAAYRNQPQHF.

This chain uses TRBV28 with TRBJ2-7; perhaps TRBD1 as D (5 bases). Trimming left V 4 bases short and J 0 bases short, with 10 bases between. Germline values: CDR1 MDHEN, CDR2 SYDVKM. The CDR3 is 14 residues long. Here the CDR3 DNA reads TGTGCCAGCAGTTCTACAGGACCCTCCTACGAGCAGTACTTC. Translated, it gives CASSSTGPSYEQYF. Full variable domain (remainder filled in from reference TRBV28 and TRBJ2-7): DVKVTQSSRYLVKRTGEKVFLECVQDMDHENMFWYRQDPGLGLRLIYFSYDVKMKEKGDIPEGYSVSREKKERFSLILESASTNQTSMYLCASSSTGPSYEQYFGPGTRLTVT.

The chain employs TRBV19 and TRBJ2-7; 7 bases agree with TRBD1. This CDR3 contains 14 residues. Trimming at V came to 9 bases and at J to 0 bases, leaving 8 bases not matched to a gene. The germline V gene has CDR1 LNHDA and CDR2 SQIVND (reference sequence). CDR3 amino acids: CASSPGTASYEQYF. The CDR3 DNA is TGTGCCAGCTCGCCCGGGACAGCCTCCTACGAGCAGTACTTC. The full variable domain, in which reference TRBV19 and TRBJ2-7 provide the parts outside the CDR3, is DGGITQSPKYLFRKEGQNVTLSCEQNLNHDAMYWYRQDPGQGLRLIYYSQIVNDFQKGDIAEGYSVSREKKESFPLTVTSAQKNPTAFYLCASSPGTASYEQYFGPGTRLTVT.

The chain recombines TRBV29-1 with TRBJ2-1; TRBD2 might be the D (6 bases). Trimming removed 2 bases at V and 7 bases at J, with 18 bases between. The germline CDR1 and CDR2 sequences are SQVTM and ANQGSEA. This CDR3 region has 15 residues. This CDR3 reads CSVESPTSQRNEQFF. The CDR3 nucleotides read TGCAGCGTTGAATCCCCCACTAGCCAGAGGAATGAGCAGTTCTTC.